These T cell receptor beta chains were read from a single sample in a study of CD8 T cells in ankylosing spondylitis. TCRdb redid the calling of the 5' RACE reads with MiXCR, one entry per CDR3 protein. The table records about 240,000 distinct CDR3 sequences, around a tenth of them present only once. The sample consisted of blood, either unsorted or a sorted T cell fraction (not recorded which). The receptor source for this set is a male donor with ankylosing spondylitis or in good health (not recorded which). Each CDR3 is given with its conserved first and last residue. The D gene is left open where the match is weak. Where a row states a size, it is once, few, many or the class of an expanded clone; other rows omit it.

>.|TRBV5-6|TRBJ2-1|many
TGTGCCAGCAGCTTTGCCATTGAGCAGTTCTTC
CASSFAIEQFF
>TRBD2|TRBV6-1|TRBJ2-4|few
TGTGCCAGCAGTCCGATAGCGGGACCGGGCAAAAACATTCAGTACTTC
CASSPIAGPGKNIQYF
>.|TRBV5-1|TRBJ1-4|many
TGCGCCAGCAGCTTGGCCGGGAGACGCGGTAATGAAAAACTGTTTTTT
CASSLAGRRGNEKLFF
>.|TRBV2|TRBJ2-2|.
TGTGCCAGCAGTGAAACAAGGCCGAACACCGGGGAGCTGTTTTTT
CASSETRPNTGELFF
>TRBD2|TRBV24-1|TRBJ2-1|many
TGTGCCACCAGTGATTACGCGGGAGGGTACAATGAGCAGTTCTTC
CATSDYAGGYNEQFF
>.|TRBV5-1|TRBJ1-2|many
TGCGCCAGCAGCTTGGGGACGGCCCAACGTGGCTACACCTTC
CASSLGTAQRGYTF
>.|TRBV7-2|TRBJ2-4|.
TGTGCCAGCAGCCCCCCGGGCAGATTAGCCAAAAACATTCAGTACTTC
CASSPPGRLAKNIQYF
>.|TRBV7-9|TRBJ2-1|few
TGTGCCAGCAGCCAAAGCGCCTCCTACAATGAGCAGTTCTTC
CASSQSASYNEQFF
>.|TRBV14|TRBJ2-1|.
TGTGCCAGCAGCCAAGATTGGCAGTACAATGAGCAGTTCTTC
CASSQDWQYNEQFF
>TRBD2|TRBV5-4|TRBJ2-1|.
TGTGCCAGCAGCTTGGGCGGGAGGGGCTTGTCCTACAATGAGCAGTTCTTC
CASSLGGRGLSYNEQFF
>.|TRBV19|TRBJ1-2|many
TGTGCCAGTAGTTTCCGGGTAGATGGCTACACCTTC
CASSFRVDGYTF
>.|TRBV2|TRBJ2-1|.
TGTGCCAGCGGGAATTTCGACAATGAGCAGTTCTTC
CASGNFDNEQFF
>TRBD2|TRBV2|TRBJ2-1|many
TGTGCCAGCGGACCCCGCTGGACTAGCGGGGAATACAATGAGCAGTTCTTC
CASGPRWTSGEYNEQFF
>.|TRBV7-8|TRBJ1-3|many
TGTGCCAGCAGCTTAGGGACATCGGAATGGGGCACCATATATTTT
CASSLGTSEWGTIYF
>.|TRBV3-1|TRBJ1-5|many
TGTGCCAGCAGCCCCCAAGGGGGGGCGGGTCAGCCCCAGCATTTT
CASSPQGGAGQPQHF
>.|TRBV12-5|TRBJ1-5|.
TGTGCTAGTGCATGGGGCAGCAATCAGCCCCAGCATTTT
CASAWGSNQPQHF
>TRBD2|TRBV6-2/TRBV6-3|TRBJ2-1|few
TGTGCCAGCAGTTACTCTTCGGGACTAGCGGGAAGATACAATGAGCAGTTCTTC
CASSYSSGLAGRYNEQFF
>.|TRBV30|TRBJ1-2|few
TGTGCCTGGGCACCCGGAACAGAGGGCTACACCTTC
CAWAPGTEGYTF
>TRBD1|TRBV20-1|TRBJ1-2|few
TGCAGTGCTAGAGACGGGGGACAGGCCTATGGCTACACCTTC
CSARDGGQAYGYTF
>.|TRBV5-1|TRBJ2-5|.
TGCGCCAGCAGCTTGACCGCCGGGACAACTTCAGAGACCCAGTACTTC
CASSLTAGTTSETQYF
>.|TRBV21-1|TRBJ2-7|few
TGTGCCAGCAGCAAAGGACGAGATCTCACCTACGAGCAGTACTTC
CASSKGRDLTYEQYF
>TRBD2|TRBV4-2|TRBJ2-3|many
TGTGCCAGCAGCCAAGAATCCCTAGCGGGGGTCACAGATACGCAGTATTTT
CASSQESLAGVTDTQYF
>TRBD1|TRBV5-1|TRBJ2-1|many
TGCGCCAGCAGTTTGGGACAGGCCAATGAGCAGTTCTTC
CASSLGQANEQFF
>TRBD1|TRBV20-1|TRBJ2-3|many
TGCAGTGCTAATGGACAGGGTGGCACAGATACGCAGTATTTT
CSANGQGGTDTQYF
>.|TRBV20-1|TRBJ2-5|many
TGCAGTGCTACAAAAGACGGGGACCCCGGAGAGGAGACCCAGTACTTC
CSATKDGDPGEETQYF
>TRBD2|TRBV3-1|TRBJ2-2|.
TGTGCCAGCAGCCATTTAAGCGGGAGGGCCTCCGGGGAGCTGTTTTTT
CASSHLSGRASGELFF
>.|TRBV27|TRBJ2-2|many
TGTGCCAGCAGTTTATGGGTGAACACCGGGGAGCTGTTTTTT
CASSLWVNTGELFF
>TRBD1|TRBV28|TRBJ2-3|many
TGTGCCAGCCGCCGGGACAGGGGTACAGATACGCAGTATTTT
CASRRDRGTDTQYF
>TRBD1|TRBV6-2/TRBV6-3|TRBJ2-5|few
TGTGCCAGCAGGGACAGGGTCGTGGGAGAGACCCAGTACTTC
CASRDRVVGETQYF
>.|TRBV23-1|TRBJ2-7|.
TGCGCCAGCAGTCAAAAGCAGGAGCTTAACTCCTACGAGCAGTACTTC
CASSQKQELNSYEQYF
>TRBD1|TRBV2|TRBJ1-4|few
TGTGCCACGAGGGGGCCCGATGAAAAACTGTTTTTT
CATRGPDEKLFF
>.|TRBV7-8|TRBJ2-7|many
TGTGCCAGCAGCCCTCCCCTCAAGGACGAGCAGTACTTC
CASSPPLKDEQYF
>.|TRBV6-6|TRBJ1-2|.
TGTGCCAGCAGTTGGCTCAACAGGTCTGGCTACACCTTC
CASSWLNRSGYTF
>TRBD1|TRBV5-1|TRBJ2-2|many
TGCGCCAGCAGCCTGAGACAGGGAACGAACACCGGGGAGCTGTTTTTT
CASSLRQGTNTGELFF
>.|TRBV5-1|TRBJ1-1|many
TGCGCCAGCAGCTCTGGGGTTCAGCTGAACACTGAAGCTTTCTTT
CASSSGVQLNTEAFF
>.|TRBV12-3/TRBV12-4|TRBJ2-1|many
TGTGCCAGCAGTTTATCGGGGCGGGCCTACAATGAGCAGTTCTTC
CASSLSGRAYNEQFF
>TRBD2|TRBV10-3|TRBJ2-7|many
TGTGCCATCAGTGCAATAGCGGGAGGCCGCGAGCAGTACTTC
CAISAIAGGREQYF
>.|TRBV7-2|TRBJ2-1|.
TGTGCCAGCAGCCGACTAGTCCAAGGCTACAATGAGCAGTTCTTC
CASSRLVQGYNEQFF
>TRBD2|TRBV29-1|TRBJ2-3|many
TGCAGCGTTGAAGAGGGTACGGGGGGGCGCGATACGCAGTATTTT
CSVEEGTGGRDTQYF
>.|TRBV28|TRBJ2-4|few
TGTGCCAGCAGTTTTCCCATAGCAGGAGACATTCAGTACTTC
CASSFPIAGDIQYF
>TRBD1|TRBV29-1|TRBJ1-2|many
TGCAGCGTCGTAACGACAGGGAACTATGGCTACACCTTC
CSVVTTGNYGYTF
>.|TRBV20-1|TRBJ2-3|many
TGCAGTGCTTCCCCCCTGGAGGGCCCCACGGGTACGCAGTATTTT
CSASPLEGPTGTQYF
>TRBD2|TRBV7-9|TRBJ2-1|many
TGTGCCAGCAGGGGTCCTAGCGGGAGTTTGGATGAGCAGTTCTTC
CASRGPSGSLDEQFF
>.|TRBV29-1|TRBJ2-1|many
TGCAGCGGGTACACCTACAATGAGCAGTTCTTC
CSGYTYNEQFF
>.|TRBV7-9|TRBJ2-2|.
TGTGCCAGCAGCTCCCCTCCAGGGAACACCGGGGAGCTGTTTTTT
CASSSPPGNTGELFF
>TRBD1|TRBV27|TRBJ2-1|.
TGTGCCAGCAGTTTAACCAGGGGGCATAGGAATGAGCAGTTCTTC
CASSLTRGHRNEQFF
>.|TRBV12-3/TRBV12-4|TRBJ1-2|many
TGTGCCAGCGCACCACACGTCGGGAACTATGGCTACACCTTC
CASAPHVGNYGYTF
>TRBD1|TRBV29-1|TRBJ2-7|.
TGCAGCGTGACAGGGGAGTCTCTCGAGCAGTACTTC
CSVTGESLEQYF
>.|TRBV5-1|TRBJ2-3|many
TGCGCCAGCAGACCGAATCAGAACACAGATACGCAGTATTTT
CASRPNQNTDTQYF
>TRBD1|TRBV29-1|TRBJ2-1|.
TGCAGCGTTGAACCTATGACAGGGTTCAATGAGCAGTTCTTC
CSVEPMTGFNEQFF
>TRBD2|TRBV28|TRBJ2-1|few
TGTGCCAGCAGTCTGGGGAGCGGGAGAGAAGGGGCCTACAATGAGCAGTTCTTC
CASSLGSGREGAYNEQFF
>.|TRBV12-3/TRBV12-4|TRBJ2-1|many
TGTGCCAGCAGTTTAACTTTAGTTATGGAGCAGTTCTTC
CASSLTLVMEQFF
>.|TRBV12-3/TRBV12-4|TRBJ1-5|many
TGTGCCAGCAGCCCTGGTTTCGGGACTCAGCCCCAGCATTTT
CASSPGFGTQPQHF
>.|TRBV5-1|TRBJ2-3|many
TGCGCCAGCAGCTTGTATGGCGGGTACCACGCAGATACGCAGTATTTT
CASSLYGGYHADTQYF
>.|TRBV25-1|TRBJ2-7|many
TGTGCCAGCAGGCGTGGGGGAGCCTACGAGCAGTACTTC
CASRRGGAYEQYF
>TRBD2|TRBV5-5|TRBJ2-3|.
TGTGCCAGCAGCCCGGGACTAGCGGGAGATACGCAGTATTTT
CASSPGLAGDTQYF
>.|TRBV20-1|TRBJ1-4|many
TGCAGTGCTAGAGATCAACGGACGGATAATGAAAAACTGTTTTTT
CSARDQRTDNEKLFF
>.|TRBV12-3/TRBV12-4|TRBJ2-6|many
TGTGCCAGTGGGTCAGGAGCCTCTGGGGCCAACGTCCTGACTTTC
CASGSGASGANVLTF